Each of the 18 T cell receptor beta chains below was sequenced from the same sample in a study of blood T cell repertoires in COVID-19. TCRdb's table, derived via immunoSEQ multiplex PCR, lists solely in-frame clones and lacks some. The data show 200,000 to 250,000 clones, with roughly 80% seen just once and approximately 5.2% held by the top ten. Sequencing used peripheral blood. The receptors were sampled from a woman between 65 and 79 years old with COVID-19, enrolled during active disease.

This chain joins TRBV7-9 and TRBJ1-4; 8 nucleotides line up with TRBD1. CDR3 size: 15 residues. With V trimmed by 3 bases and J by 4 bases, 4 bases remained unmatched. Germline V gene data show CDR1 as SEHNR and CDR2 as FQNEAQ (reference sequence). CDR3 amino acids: CASSLGDRNNEKLFF. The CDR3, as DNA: TGTGCCAGCAGCTTGGGGGACAGGAATAATGAAAAACTGTTTTTT. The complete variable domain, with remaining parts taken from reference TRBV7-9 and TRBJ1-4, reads DTGVSQNPRHKITKRGQNVTFRCDPISEHNRLYWYRQTLGQGPEFLTYFQNEAQLEKSRLLSDRFSAERPKGSFSTLEIQRTEQGDSAMYLCASSLGDRNNEKLFFGSGTQLSVL.

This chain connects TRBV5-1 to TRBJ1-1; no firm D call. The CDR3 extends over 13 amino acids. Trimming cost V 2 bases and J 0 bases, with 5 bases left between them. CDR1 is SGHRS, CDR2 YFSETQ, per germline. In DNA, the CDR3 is TGCGCCAGCAGCTTTACACTGAACACTGAAGCTTTCTTT. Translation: CASSFTLNTEAFF.

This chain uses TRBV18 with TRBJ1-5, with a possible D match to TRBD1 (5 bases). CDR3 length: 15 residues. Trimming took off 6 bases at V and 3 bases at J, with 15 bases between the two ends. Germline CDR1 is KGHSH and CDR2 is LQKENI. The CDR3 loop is CASSLTGALNQPQHF. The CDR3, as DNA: TGTGCCAGCTCCCTAACAGGAGCCCTCAATCAGCCCCAGCATTTT. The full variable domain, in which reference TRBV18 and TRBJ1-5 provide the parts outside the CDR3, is NAGVMQNPRHLVRRRGQEARLRCSPMKGHSHVYWYRQLPEEGLKFMVYLQKENIIDESGMPKERFSAEFPKEGPSILRIQQVVRGDSAAYFCASSLTGALNQPQHFGDGTRLSIL.

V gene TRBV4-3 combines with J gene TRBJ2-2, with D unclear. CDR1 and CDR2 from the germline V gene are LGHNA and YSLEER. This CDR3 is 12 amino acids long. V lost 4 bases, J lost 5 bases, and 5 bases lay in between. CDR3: CASSPQTGELFF. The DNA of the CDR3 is TGCGCCAGCAGCCCACAGACCGGGGAGCTGTTTTTT.

The CDR3, as DNA: TGTGCCAGCAGTGAGGGAGGTCTTAATGAAAAACTGTTTTTT. Amino acids: CASSEGGLNEKLFF. The chain couples TRBV2 to TRBJ1-4; D is unresolved. This CDR3 comprises 14 residues. In germline, CDR1 is SNHLY, CDR2 FYNNEI. Trimming removed 3 bases at V and 4 bases at J, with 9 bases between.

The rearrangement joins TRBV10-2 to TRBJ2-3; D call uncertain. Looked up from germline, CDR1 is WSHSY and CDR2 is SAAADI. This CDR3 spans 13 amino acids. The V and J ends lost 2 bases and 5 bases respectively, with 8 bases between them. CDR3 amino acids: CASSEAGRDTQYF. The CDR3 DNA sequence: TGCGCCAGCAGTGAGGCAGGTAGAGATACGCAGTATTTT.

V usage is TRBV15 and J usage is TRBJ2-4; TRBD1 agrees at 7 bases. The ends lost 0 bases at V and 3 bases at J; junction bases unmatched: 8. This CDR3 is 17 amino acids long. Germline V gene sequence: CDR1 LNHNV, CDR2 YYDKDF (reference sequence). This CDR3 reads CATSRDRQGQFKNIQYF. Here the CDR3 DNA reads TGTGCCACCAGCAGAGATAGACAGGGACAGTTCAAAAACATTCAGTACTTC.

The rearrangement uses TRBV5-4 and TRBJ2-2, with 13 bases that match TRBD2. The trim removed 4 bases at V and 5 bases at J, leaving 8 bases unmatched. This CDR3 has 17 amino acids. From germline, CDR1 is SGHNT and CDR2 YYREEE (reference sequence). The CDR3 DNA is TGTGCCAGCAGCACCCGGACTAGCGGGAGAGGTACCGGGGAGCTGTTTTTT. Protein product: CASSTRTSGRGTGELFF.

The CDR3 coding sequence is TGTGCCAGCAGTTCCAACAGGGGTTACGGCTACACCTTC. Protein: CASSSNRGYGYTF. V is TRBV28 and J is TRBJ1-2, with TRBD1 identical over 7 bases. The CDR3 is 13 residues long. The germline gives CDR1 MDHEN, CDR2 SYDVKM. V lost 4 bases to trimming and J lost 8 bases; unmatched junction nucleotides: 7.

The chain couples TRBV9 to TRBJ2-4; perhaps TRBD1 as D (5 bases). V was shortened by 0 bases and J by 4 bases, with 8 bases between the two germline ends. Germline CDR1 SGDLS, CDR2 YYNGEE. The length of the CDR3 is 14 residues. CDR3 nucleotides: TGTGCCAGCAGCGTAGGGGGCCAAAAAAACATTCAGTACTTC. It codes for CASSVGGQKNIQYF.

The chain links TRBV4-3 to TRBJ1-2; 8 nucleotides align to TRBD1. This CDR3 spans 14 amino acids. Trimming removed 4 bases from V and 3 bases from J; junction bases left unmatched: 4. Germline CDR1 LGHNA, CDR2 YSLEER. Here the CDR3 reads CASSLGQGDYGYTF. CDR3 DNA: TGCGCCAGCAGCCTCGGACAGGGAGACTATGGCTACACCTTC.

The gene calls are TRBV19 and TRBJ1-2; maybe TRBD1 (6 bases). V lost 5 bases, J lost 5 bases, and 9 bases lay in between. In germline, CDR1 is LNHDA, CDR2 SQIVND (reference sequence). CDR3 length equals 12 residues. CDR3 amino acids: CASSRQGYGYTF. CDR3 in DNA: TGTGCCAGTAGTCGTCAGGGGTATGGCTACACCTTC.

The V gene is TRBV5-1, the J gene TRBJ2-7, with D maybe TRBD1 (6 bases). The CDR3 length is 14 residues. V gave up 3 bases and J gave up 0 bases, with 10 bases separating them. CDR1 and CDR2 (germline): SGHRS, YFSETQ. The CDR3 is CASSSTGISYEQYF. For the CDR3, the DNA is TGCGCCAGCAGCTCGACAGGCATCTCCTACGAGCAGTACTTC.

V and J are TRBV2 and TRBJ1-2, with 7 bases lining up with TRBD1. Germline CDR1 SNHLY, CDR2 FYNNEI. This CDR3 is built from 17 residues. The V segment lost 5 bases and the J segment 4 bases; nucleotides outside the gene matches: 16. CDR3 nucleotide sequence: TGTGCCAGCAGTTTACGGCAGGCTGGGACAGAGGCCTATGGCTACACCTTC. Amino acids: CASSLRQAGTEAYGYTF.

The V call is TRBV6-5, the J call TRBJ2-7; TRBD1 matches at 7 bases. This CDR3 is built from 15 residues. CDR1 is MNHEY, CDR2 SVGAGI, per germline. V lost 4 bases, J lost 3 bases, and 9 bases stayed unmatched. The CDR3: CASSSPRDSFYEQYF. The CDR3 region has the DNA TGTGCCAGCAGTTCCCCTCGGGACAGCTTCTACGAGCAGTACTTC.

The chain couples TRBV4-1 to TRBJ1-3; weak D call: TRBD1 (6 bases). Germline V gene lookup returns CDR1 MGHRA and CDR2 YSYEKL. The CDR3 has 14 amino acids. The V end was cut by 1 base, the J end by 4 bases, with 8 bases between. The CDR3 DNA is TGCGCCAGCAGCCAAGGGACAGCCGGAAACACCATATATTTT. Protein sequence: CASSQGTAGNTIYF.

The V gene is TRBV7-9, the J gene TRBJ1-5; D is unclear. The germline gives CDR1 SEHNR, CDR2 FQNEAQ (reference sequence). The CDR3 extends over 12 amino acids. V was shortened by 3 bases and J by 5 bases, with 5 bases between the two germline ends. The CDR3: CASSFSYQPQHF. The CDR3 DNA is TGTGCCAGCAGCTTCTCCTATCAGCCCCAGCATTTT.

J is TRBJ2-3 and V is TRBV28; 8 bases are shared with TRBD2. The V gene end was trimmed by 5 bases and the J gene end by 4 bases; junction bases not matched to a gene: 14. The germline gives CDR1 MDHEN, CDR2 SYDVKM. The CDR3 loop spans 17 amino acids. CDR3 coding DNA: TGTGCCAGCAGTACCGAATCTCTAGCGGGCCTGGCAGATACGCAGTATTTT. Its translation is CASSTESLAGLADTQYF.